What follows are 23 T cell receptor beta chains derived from one specimen sequenced in a study of blood T cell repertoires in COVID-19. The assay was immunoSEQ multiplex PCR, and TCRdb's table has in-frame clones only and misses some. The profile shows around 150,000 clones, 85% of them singletons. The specimen sequenced was peripheral blood. Receptors originate from a human donor with acute or convalescent COVID-19. The donor label of this sample is uncertain.

The CDR3 region is CSAEESGVGYGYTF. The CDR3 DNA sequence: TGCAGCGCCGAGGAGTCCGGGGTTGGCTATGGCTACACCTTC. The J gene is TRBJ1-2, the V gene TRBV29-1; D ambiguous. The length of the CDR3 is 14 residues. Germline assignment: CDR1 SQVTM and CDR2 ANQGSEA. V was shortened by 7 bases and J by 4 bases, with 19 bases between the two germline ends.

The chain combines TRBV30 with TRBJ1-4; D unresolved. V was shortened by 5 bases and J by 1 base, with 11 bases between the two germline ends. The CDR3 is 14 amino acids. Germline CDR1 reads GTSNPN; CDR2 reads SVGIG (reference sequence). The CDR3 DNA reads TGTGCCTGGCGAGGGAGGAGAACTAATGAAAAACTGTTTTTT. Translating gives CAWRGRRTNEKLFF. The variable domain in full, completed from reference TRBV30 and TRBJ1-4, reads SQTIHQWPATLVQPVGSPLSLECTVEGTSNPNLYWYRQAAGRGLQLLFYSVGIGQISSEVPQNLSASRPQDRQFILSSKKLLLSDSGFYLCAWRGRRTNEKLFFGSGTQLSVL.

This chain connects TRBV19 to TRBJ1-1, with 10 bases lining up with TRBD1. Germline values: CDR1 LNHDA, CDR2 SQIVND (reference sequence). Trimming at V came to 5 bases and at J to 7 bases, leaving 13 bases not matched to a gene. The CDR3 is 16 residues long. The CDR3 loop reads CASSLGQGELRSEAFF. CDR3 nucleotide sequence: TGTGCCAGTAGTCTTGGACAGGGGGAGTTAAGGAGTGAAGCTTTCTTT.

This rearrangement joins TRBV7-6 to TRBJ1-4; 7 nucleotides match TRBD1. Germline V gene data show CDR1 as SGHVS and CDR2 as FNYEAQ. After removal of 0 bases from V and 2 bases from J, the junction contained 9 bases not matched to a gene. CDR3 size: 18 residues. DNA of the CDR3: TGTGCCAGCAGCTTAGCCTGGGACAGTAGTCCGACTAATGAAAAACTGTTTTTT. Its protein is CASSLAWDSSPTNEKLFF. The whole variable domain, remainder taken from reference TRBV7-6 and TRBJ1-4, is GAGVSQSPRYKVTKRGQDVALRCDPISGHVSLYWYRQALGQGPEFLTYFNYEAQQDKSGLPNDRFSAERPEGSISTLTIQRTEQRDSAMYRCASSLAWDSSPTNEKLFFGSGTQLSVL.

The CDR3 here is CASSGTGMYGYTF. The CDR3, as DNA: TGTGCCAGCAGTGGGACAGGGATGTATGGCTACACCTTC. This rearrangement joins TRBV27 to TRBJ1-2; TRBD1 matches 9 bases. Germline lookup yields CDR1 MNHEY and CDR2 SMNVEV (reference sequence). Germline trimming cut 5 bases from V and 5 bases from J; bases unmatched to any gene: 3. The CDR3 contains 13 residues.

This chain uses TRBV30 with TRBJ2-3; 10 bases are a match to TRBD2. The CDR3 has 15 amino acids. Germline V gene data show CDR1 as GTSNPN and CDR2 as SVGIG (reference sequence). V was clipped by 4 bases and J by 4 bases; unmatched bases: 8. CDR3 nucleotide sequence: TGTGCCTGGACCCTACCGAGCGGGGGGGCAGATACGCAGTATTTT. Translation gives CAWTLPSGGADTQYF.

In its sample, this clone was seen once. The junction departs from the called germline gene at one end, perhaps through a read error. This rearrangement joins TRBV6-5 to TRBJ2-7, with a possible D match to TRBD2 (6 bases). Germline lookup yields CDR1 MNHEY and CDR2 SVGAGI. The CDR3 contains 14 residues. The CDR3 DNA reads as TGTGCCAGCAGTAAGGCGGGACTCTCCAACGAGCAGTACTTC. Translated, it gives CASSKAGLSNEQYF.

This clone occurred once. The gene calls are TRBV7-2 and TRBJ1-5; 9 positions agree with TRBD1. Germline-derived CDR1 and CDR2 are SGHTA and FQGNSA. After removal of 5 bases from V and 0 bases from J, the junction contained 2 bases not matched to a gene. The CDR3 sequence is 15 residues long. CDR3 bases: TGTGCCAGCAGCCGGACAGGGGATAGCAATCAGCCCCAGCATTTT. Translated: CASSRTGDSNQPQHF.

The chain joins TRBV3-1 (or the pseudogene TRBV3-2) to TRBJ1-2, with unresolved D. CDR1 is LGHDT and CDR2 is YNNKEL in the germline V gene (reference sequence). This CDR3 has 14 residues. Trimming shortened V by 0 bases and J by 2 bases, and 7 bases separated the two germline ends. The CDR3, as DNA: TGTGCCAGCAGCCAAGAGGTGCGAAACTATGGCTACACCTTC. Protein sequence: CASSQEVRNYGYTF.

The rearrangement uses TRBV18 and TRBJ2-5; 10 bases are shared with TRBD1. The CDR3 contains 15 residues. CDR1 KGHSH and CDR2 LQKENI come from the germline V gene. V lost 3 bases to trimming and J lost 2 bases; unmatched junction nucleotides: 3. CDR3 sequence (DNA): TGTGCCAGCTCACCGGGACAGGGGAGGCAAGAGACCCAGTACTTC. Translation: CASSPGQGRQETQYF.

This chain uses TRBV7-2 with TRBJ1-2; a possible D gene is TRBD1 (6 bases). The V end was cut by 5 bases, the J end by 7 bases, with 20 bases between. The germline V gene has CDR1 SGHTA and CDR2 FQGNSA. The CDR3 has 15 amino acids. The CDR3 DNA sequence: TGTGCCAGCAGCCCTAGAAACGCAGGGGAGGGTGGCTACACCTTC. The encoded protein is CASSPRNAGEGGYTF.

V gene TRBV7-3 combines with J gene TRBJ1-6, with TRBD1 identical over 9 bases. V lost 5 bases to trimming and J lost 6 bases; unmatched junction nucleotides: 5. Germline assignment: CDR1 SGHTA and CDR2 FQGTGA. The CDR3 sequence is 15 residues long. The DNA for the CDR3 is TGTGCCAGCAGCCTGACGACAGGGGGTAATTCACCCCTCCACTTT. This codes for CASSLTTGGNSPLHF.

This clone has only one observation. The chain couples TRBV7-9 to TRBJ1-1, with 8 bases fitting TRBD1. This CDR3 has 16 amino acids. Germline CDR1 and CDR2: SEHNR and FQNEAQ (reference sequence). Trimming took 1 base from V and 1 from J; bases not matched to a gene: 5. CDR3 nucleotides: TGTGCCAGCAGCTTAGTAGGGACAGGTTCGAACACTGAAGCTTTCTTT. It codes for CASSLVGTGSNTEAFF.

This sequence joins TRBV10-3 and TRBJ1-5; 8 bases align to TRBD1. The CDR3 has 14 amino acids. Germline loops: CDR1 ENHRY, CDR2 SYGVKD. Trimming at V came to 11 bases and at J to 3 bases, leaving 9 bases not matched to a gene. CDR3 in amino acids: CAVSQGVSNQPQHF. The CDR3 DNA reads TGTGCCGTGTCACAGGGGGTTTCCAATCAGCCCCAGCATTTT.

The J gene is TRBJ1-5, the V gene TRBV10-2; D is uncertain. V gave up 9 bases and J gave up 2 bases, with 11 bases separating them. Germline CDR1 reads WSHSY; CDR2 reads SAAADI. The CDR3 is 13 residues long. As DNA, the CDR3 is TGCGCCAGTATGGGCCTTGGCAATCAGCCCCAGCATTTT. Its protein is CASMGLGNQPQHF.

V and J are TRBV11-2 and TRBJ2-6, with 9 nucleotides matching TRBD1. The CDR3 extends over 17 amino acids. Germline-derived CDR1 and CDR2 are SGHAT and FQNNGV. V gave up 9 bases and J gave up 0 bases; unmatched junction bases: 9. CDR3 in amino acids: CASSPGQGLSGANVLTF. DNA for the CDR3: TGTGCCAGTTCCCCGGGACAGGGACTCTCTGGGGCCAACGTCCTGACTTTC. The variable domain in full, completed from reference TRBV11-2 and TRBJ2-6, reads EAGVAQSPRYKIIEKRQSVAFWCNPISGHATLYWYQQILGQGPKLLIQFQNNGVVDDSQLPKDRFSAERLKGVDSTLKIQPAKLEDSAVYLCASSPGQGLSGANVLTFGAGSRLTVL.

The chain joins TRBV28 to TRBJ1-5; 10 positions agree with TRBD1. The germline V gene encodes CDR1 MDHEN and CDR2 SYDVKM. The J segment lost 6 bases and the V segment lost 5 bases, leaving 7 bases of the junction unmatched. This CDR3 is 15 amino acids long. CDR3 sequence reads: CASSKGTGASQPQHF. CDR3 nucleotides: TGTGCCAGCAGTAAAGGGACAGGGGCAAGTCAGCCCCAGCATTTT.

This chain uses TRBV3-1 (or the pseudogene TRBV3-2) with TRBJ1-4; the D gene is possibly TRBD1 (5 bases). The CDR3 sequence is 16 residues long. Germline loops: CDR1 LGHDT, CDR2 YNNKEL (reference sequence). V was shortened by 0 bases and J by 8 bases, with 16 bases between the two germline ends. CDR3: CASSQDGGVGAEKLFF. The DNA for the CDR3 is TGTGCCAGCAGCCAAGATGGGGGGGTTGGGGCCGAAAAACTGTTTTTT.

This sequence joins TRBV6-5 and TRBJ2-3, with 10 positions matching TRBD2. Germline V gives CDR1 MNHEY, CDR2 SVGAGI. With V trimmed by 0 bases and J by 6 bases, 6 bases remained unmatched. This CDR3 is 16 amino acids long. CDR3 loop: CASSYSTSGARDTQYF. Written as DNA, the CDR3 is TGTGCCAGCAGTTACTCCACTAGCGGGGCACGGGATACGCAGTATTTT.

This clone was recorded a few times. The chain is built from TRBV10-3 and TRBJ2-3, with 9 bases aligning to TRBD2. After removal of 10 bases from V and 0 bases from J, the junction contained 5 bases not matched to a gene. Germline CDR1 reads ENHRY; CDR2 reads SYGVKD. The CDR3 sequence is 14 residues long. As DNA, the CDR3 is TGTGCCACCTCAGCGGGGGGTAGCACAGATACGCAGTATTTT. Its translation: CATSAGGSTDTQYF.

This rearrangement joins TRBV18 to TRBJ1-2; D is unclear. Trimming shortened V by 6 bases and J by 8 bases, and 19 bases separated the two germline ends. Germline loops: CDR1 KGHSH, CDR2 LQKENI. The length of the CDR3 is 14 residues. Here the CDR3 reads CASSPSGGTRGYTF. CDR3 DNA sequence: TGTGCCAGCTCGCCTTCGGGAGGAACGCGCGGCTACACCTTC.

The chain uses TRBV5-5 and TRBJ1-1, with 7 bases lining up with TRBD1. CDR1 is SGHKS and CDR2 is YYEKEE in the germline V gene (reference sequence). V lost 2 bases and J lost 1; bases outside the gene matches: 2. CDR3 length: 14 residues. Here the CDR3 reads CASSFTGANTEAFF. For the CDR3, the DNA is TGTGCCAGCAGCTTTACAGGGGCGAACACTGAAGCTTTCTTT.

The rearrangement joins TRBV10-1 to TRBJ2-1; TRBD2 is a possible D gene (5 bases). V gave up 8 bases and J gave up 7 bases, with 15 bases separating them. The CDR3 is 13 residues long. Germline-derived CDR1 and CDR2 are WNHNN and SYGVQD (reference sequence). Written as DNA, the CDR3 is TGCGCCAGCGGTGGCGGGTCTAAAAATGAGCAGTTCTTC. Translating gives CASGGGSKNEQFF.